This T cell receptor beta chain comes out of a study of memory CD4+ T cells and cytomegalovirus serostatus. Single viable CD3+CD4+CD8-CD45RO+ cells were sorted as the memory CD4+ T cells. Germline V gene sequence: CDR1 SGHRS, CDR2 YFSETQ. V shed 0 bases and J shed 8 bases, with 6 bases lying between them. CDR3 length: 13 amino acids. Sequencing used immunoSEQ multiplex PCR; TCRdb keeps in-frame clones, though not all of them. Among about 82,000 clones, approximately 80% were seen once, and the ten largest hold around 0.77%. V usage is TRBV5-1 and J usage is TRBJ1-6; D uncertain. The sequence came from an adult in good health and CMV-seronegative. Sequencing was done on a sample of memory CD4+ T cells from blood. The CDR3 region is CASSLAGDSPLHF. CDR3 sequence (DNA): TGCGCCAGCAGCTTGGCCGGGGATTCACCCCTCCACTTT. The entire variable domain, with the rest obtained from reference TRBV5-1 and TRBJ1-6, is as follows: KAGVTQTPRYLIKTRGQQVTLSCSPISGHRSVSWYQQTPGQGLQFLFEYFSETQRNKGNFPGRFSGRQFSNSRSEMNVSTLELGDSALYLCASSLAGDSPLHFGNGTRLTVT.